This T cell receptor beta chain emerged from a study of identical twins. Remarks on this clonotype: Its antigen is unidentified.

The germline V gene has CDR1 LNHNV and CDR2 YYDKDF (reference sequence). V was trimmed by 0 bases and J by 5 bases, leaving 16 bases between them. The CDR3 totals 16 residues. One entry per CDR3 protein results from TCRdb running MiXCR on the 5' RACE reads. The data hold 650,000 to 800,000 distinct CDR3 sequences, with around 8.3% observed a single time. Study-level findings and limits: The presence of invariant MAIT and iNKT cells could partly confound analyses of zero-insertion sequences. The study found excess low generation probability among twin-shared out-of-frame alpha sequences. A cross-sectional statistical analysis, not follow-up of the same donors, supported the conclusions.

Another study also made use of these data, one on yellow fever vaccine responses in identical twins. As that report states: The authors reported partly convergent, partly personalized vaccine responses in identical twins.

The sample comprised PBMCs. The chain has TRBV15 and TRBJ2-5; possibly TRBD1 or TRBD2 for D (5 bases each). The TCR originated in a woman younger than 35 in good health. CDR3 nucleotides: TGTGCCACCAGCAGAGATTTTTCGGGACGGCGGGAGACCCAGTACTTC. This sequence encodes CATSRDFSGRRETQYF.